This passage covers 30 T cell receptor beta chains from one sample sequenced in a study of cytomegalovirus exposure and HLA in healthy donors. Some clones are missing from TCRdb's copy, which holds only in-frame ones; the method was immunoSEQ multiplex PCR. The table lists 230,000 or so clones, around 90% of them singletons. Sequenced input: PBMCs. The receptors derive from a young woman in good health and CMV-seronegative.

The chain links TRBV6-1 to TRBJ1-2; TRBD1 might be the D (6 bases). There are 14 residues in the CDR3. CDR1 MNHNS and CDR2 SASEGT come from the germline V gene. Trimming stripped 6 bases from V and 5 bases from J, with 16 bases between. CDR3 nucleotide sequence: TGTGCCAGCAGGGCCGGACAGCTCCATTATGGCTACACCTTC. It codes for CASRAGQLHYGYTF.

V usage is TRBV4-1 and J usage is TRBJ2-7, with a tentative D call TRBD1 (6 bases). There are 13 residues in the CDR3. Trimming pared 4 bases from V and 2 bases from J, leaving 9 bases between. Per germline, CDR1 MGHRA and CDR2 YSYEKL. The CDR3 is CASSPGTPYEQYF. CDR3 in DNA: TGCGCCAGCAGCCCAGGGACACCCTACGAGCAGTACTTC.

J is TRBJ2-3 and V is TRBV28; 7 positions match TRBD1. This CDR3 has 15 residues. CDR1 is MDHEN and CDR2 is SYDVKM in the germline V gene. V was pared by 5 bases and J by 2 bases, with 7 bases of the junction left unmatched. CDR3 sequence (DNA): TGTGCCAGCAGTGCCTGGGACAGATTCACAGATACGCAGTATTTT. Translating it yields CASSAWDRFTDTQYF.

The rearrangement links TRBV10-2 to TRBJ2-5, with D possibly TRBD2 on 7 matching bases. The V gene's germline CDR1 is WSHSY and CDR2 SAAADI. V was cut by 5 bases and J by 5 bases, with 24 bases left in between. This CDR3 is 17 amino acids long. The CDR3 bases are TGCGCCAGCAGTAAAATAGGGGGGGGAGTGACGACGGAGACCCAGTACTTC. Protein product: CASSKIGGGVTTETQYF.

The J gene is TRBJ2-3, the V gene TRBV7-9; no clear D. There are 14 residues in the CDR3. Per the germline V gene, CDR1 is SEHNR and CDR2 is FQNEAQ (reference sequence). V lost 2 bases and J 1 base, leaving 7 bases between the germline ends. CDR3 sequence: CASSLSVRTDTQYF. The DNA of the CDR3 is TGTGCCAGCAGCTTAAGCGTACGCACAGATACGCAGTATTTT.

The genes are TRBV27 and TRBJ2-3, with D uncertain. CDR1 and CDR2 (germline): MNHEY, SMNVEV (reference sequence). Trimming left V 3 bases short and J 3 bases short, with 19 bases between. The CDR3 runs 17 residues. The CDR3: CASSFRWLGSWTDTQYF. The CDR3 bases are TGTGCCAGCAGTTTCCGTTGGCTGGGCAGTTGGACAGATACGCAGTATTTT.

This chain links TRBV19 with TRBJ1-1; 7 nucleotides align to TRBD1. Per germline, CDR1 LNHDA and CDR2 SQIVND (reference sequence). The J segment lost 4 bases and the V segment lost 5 bases, leaving 4 bases of the junction unmatched. The CDR3 has 13 residues. The DNA for the CDR3 is TGTGCCAGTAGTTCAGGGGGTCCCACTGAAGCTTTCTTT. As protein: CASSSGGPTEAFF.

V is TRBV29-1 and J is TRBJ2-3, with no clear D. CDR1 and CDR2 (germline): SQVTM, ANQGSEA. Trimming left V 3 bases short and J 6 bases short, with 16 bases between. The CDR3 is 14 amino acids. The CDR3 reads CSVDSAQRWDTQYF. Here the CDR3 DNA reads TGCAGCGTTGATTCTGCACAACGTTGGGATACGCAGTATTTT.

V and J are TRBV27 and TRBJ2-7; possibly TRBD2 for D (6 bases). The V end lost 2 bases, the J end lost 6 bases, and 14 bases lay between the germline ends. This CDR3 has 14 amino acids. CDR1 is MNHEY, CDR2 SMNVEV, per germline (reference sequence). The CDR3 DNA reads as TGTGCCAGCAGTTTAGGAGGAGGGGTCCGCGAGCAGTACTTC. Its translation is CASSLGGGVREQYF.

The chain employs TRBV6-6 and TRBJ2-7; perhaps TRBD1 as D (6 bases). Trimming took off 6 bases at V and 1 base at J, with 7 bases between the two ends. Germline V lookup: CDR1 MNHNY, CDR2 SVGAGI (reference sequence). The CDR3 runs to 12 residues. CDR3 sequence: CASSTGSYEQYF. The CDR3 nucleotides read TGTGCCAGCAGCACAGGGTCCTACGAGCAGTACTTC.

V is TRBV11-2 and J is TRBJ1-3; tentative D call: TRBD1 (5 bases). V was pared by 8 bases and J by 5 bases, with 16 bases between. The CDR3 has 14 residues. The germline gives CDR1 SGHAT, CDR2 FQNNGV. In nucleotides, the CDR3 is TGTGCCAGCGGACCTTGGGGGGGGAGAAACACCATATATTTT. It specifies CASGPWGGRNTIYF.

This clone was seen more than once but under ten times. This rearrangement joins TRBV7-2 to TRBJ2-7; TRBD2 might be the D (6 bases). The CDR3 has 15 amino acids. CDR1 and CDR2 from the germline V gene are SGHTA and FQGNSA. Deletions cut 5 bases from V and 2 bases from J, with 16 bases between. CDR3 region: CASSQIPGVTYEQYF. The CDR3 nucleotides are TGTGCCAGCAGCCAGATCCCGGGGGTTACCTACGAGCAGTACTTC.

J is TRBJ2-7 and V is TRBV11-3, with D maybe TRBD1 (6 bases). Germline V CDR1 and CDR2: SGHNT, YENEEA. V was cut by 5 bases and J by 3 bases, with 17 bases left in between. The length of the CDR3 is 15 residues. The CDR3 sequence is CASSVGRQGYYEQYF. The CDR3 nucleotides are TGTGCCAGCAGCGTCGGGCGGCAGGGGTACTACGAGCAGTACTTC.

The chain links TRBV30 to TRBJ1-1; D is undetermined. This CDR3 spans 17 amino acids. In germline, CDR1 is GTSNPN, CDR2 SVGIG (reference sequence). V was pared by 0 bases and J by 0 bases, with 17 bases between. The CDR3 sequence is CAWSVSLSAVLNTEAFF. The CDR3 coding sequence is TGTGCCTGGAGTGTGTCACTGAGCGCCGTTTTGAACACTGAAGCTTTCTTT.

V is TRBV4-3 and J is TRBJ2-1; 8 bases are a match to TRBD2. In germline, CDR1 is LGHNA, CDR2 YSLEER. The CDR3 totals 19 residues. Trimming took 1 base from V and 3 from J; bases not matched to a gene: 14. The CDR3 reads CASSQGPYSASGLYNEQFF. The CDR3 nucleotides are TGCGCCAGCAGCCAAGGGCCTTACTCTGCTAGCGGGCTCTACAATGAGCAGTTCTTC.

The genes are TRBV15 and TRBJ1-2, with a weak D call TRBD1 (6 bases). Germline V gives CDR1 LNHNV, CDR2 YYDKDF (reference sequence). The ends were cut back, 1 base at V and 8 bases at J, with 17 bases in the middle. The CDR3 covers 15 residues. The CDR3 DNA reads TGTGCCACCAGCAGAGGTTGGGGCAGGGGCAGAGGCTACACCTTC. Protein sequence: CATSRGWGRGRGYTF.

The gene calls are TRBV7-2 and TRBJ1-1; D remains unclear. The CDR3 covers 14 residues. Germline values: CDR1 SGHTA, CDR2 FQGNSA. V was clipped by 4 bases and J by 7 bases, with 16 bases between them. This chain's CDR3 is CASSSKDGPLEAFF. The DNA for the CDR3 is TGTGCCAGCAGCTCGAAAGATGGGCCTCTTGAAGCTTTCTTT.

This chain connects TRBV19 to TRBJ1-1; unclear D gene. V lost 11 bases and J 9 bases, leaving 10 bases between the germline ends. CDR3 size: 9 residues. Germline values: CDR1 LNHDA, CDR2 SQIVND (reference sequence). CDR3 protein: CAPTGKAFF. The DNA for the CDR3 is TGTGCCCCAACGGGAAAAGCTTTCTTT. The full variable domain, with the rest looked up from reference TRBV19 and TRBJ1-1, is DGGITQSPKYLFRKEGQNVTLSCEQNLNHDAMYWYRQDPGQGLRLIYYSQIVNDFQKGDIAEGYSVSREKKESFPLTVTSAQKNPTAFYLCAPTGKAFFGQGTRLTVV.

The gene calls are TRBV29-1 and TRBJ2-1; D uncertain. Germline-derived CDR1 and CDR2 are SQVTM and ANQGSEA. The CDR3 is made up of 17 amino acids. V was clipped by 0 bases and J by 0 bases, with 15 bases between them. CDR3 bases: TGCAGCGTTGAAGATCTAGTAGCCGCCAGCTCCTACAATGAGCAGTTCTTC. Encoded protein: CSVEDLVAASSYNEQFF.

This sequence joins TRBV29-1 and TRBJ2-5; 15 nucleotides line up with TRBD2. CDR1 is SQVTM, CDR2 ANQGSEA, per germline. This CDR3 is 16 amino acids long. With 6 bases clipped from V and 6 bases from J, the junction kept 11 bases outside the gene matches. Here the CDR3 reads CSVPGLAGGVQKTQYF. The CDR3 region has the DNA TGCAGCGTCCCAGGACTAGCGGGAGGGGTCCAGAAGACCCAGTACTTC.

The chain recombines TRBV29-1 with TRBJ1-1; D gene uncertain. Germline CDR1 reads SQVTM; CDR2 reads ANQGSEA. V lost 3 bases and J lost 11, with 13 bases in between. The CDR3 length is 11 residues. DNA for the CDR3: TGCAGCGTTGAGTCTGCAGGACTTGCTTTCTTT. This codes for CSVESAGLAFF.

The chain joins TRBV27 to TRBJ1-1; D uncertain. Germline loops: CDR1 MNHEY, CDR2 SMNVEV (reference sequence). CDR3 length: 14 amino acids. V was pared by 0 bases and J by 5 bases, with 10 bases between. The DNA for the CDR3 is TGTGCCAGCAGTTTATCAGAGGGCCCTACTGAAGCTTTCTTT. This encodes CASSLSEGPTEAFF.

CDR3 region: CASNPPTGGYYGYTF. CDR3 in DNA: TGTGCCAGCAACCCCCCTACAGGGGGCTACTATGGCTACACCTTC. This rearrangement joins TRBV28 to TRBJ1-2; the match to TRBD1 covers 9 bases. This CDR3 region has 15 residues. V shed 7 bases, J shed 3 bases, and the junction held 9 bases outside the gene matches. Germline-derived CDR1 and CDR2 are MDHEN and SYDVKM.

The gene calls are TRBV5-1 and TRBJ1-4, with 9 bases fitting TRBD1. The ends lost 0 bases at V and 4 bases at J; junction bases unmatched: 4. The CDR3 is made up of 16 amino acids. In germline, CDR1 is SGHRS, CDR2 YFSETQ. The CDR3: CASSLGQGGINEKLFF. The CDR3 nucleotides are TGCGCCAGCAGCTTGGGACAGGGGGGAATTAATGAAAAACTGTTTTTT.

The chain joins TRBV13 to TRBJ2-5; a possible D gene is TRBD2 (6 bases). There are 17 residues in the CDR3. The germline V and J ends were trimmed by 4 bases and 0 bases, with 18 bases remaining between them. Germline CDR1 reads PRHDT; CDR2 reads FYEKMQ (reference sequence). The CDR3 protein is CASSSLTLGGNQETQYF. In DNA form, the CDR3 reads TGTGCCAGCAGCTCACTCACCCTGGGGGGAAACCAAGAGACCCAGTACTTC.

The CDR3 bases are TGTGCCAGCAGCATCCCGAGCGGATTGTCCTACAATGAGCAGTTCTTC. Translation gives CASSIPSGLSYNEQFF. The chain employs TRBV5-6 and TRBJ2-1; weak D call: TRBD2 (5 bases). Germline V gene lookup returns CDR1 SGHDT and CDR2 YYEEEE. Trimming cost V 4 bases and J 1 base, with 15 bases left between them. CDR3 size: 16 residues.

The V and J genes are TRBV30 and TRBJ1-2, with 7 bases identical to TRBD1. Germline assignment: CDR1 GTSNPN and CDR2 SVGIG (reference sequence). Trimming cost V 5 bases and J 6 bases; bases outside gene matches: 9. The CDR3 is made up of 13 amino acids. The CDR3 nucleotides are TGTGCCTGGGGGAAGGCAGGGGGTGATGGCTACACCTTC. Its translation is CAWGKAGGDGYTF.

V usage is TRBV27 and J usage is TRBJ1-1; 7 bases agree with TRBD1. Trimming removed 3 bases from V and 0 bases from J; junction bases left unmatched: 4. This CDR3 spans 15 amino acids. CDR1 MNHEY and CDR2 SMNVEV come from the germline V gene (reference sequence). The CDR3, as DNA: TGTGCCAGCAGTTTCCAGACAGGGCTGAACACTGAAGCTTTCTTT. Its translation is CASSFQTGLNTEAFF.

This chain links TRBV28 with TRBJ2-7; tentative D call: TRBD1 (5 bases). Germline CDR1 and CDR2: MDHEN and SYDVKM. The V gene lost 2 bases and the J gene lost 1 base, with 12 bases spanning the gap. CDR3 length equals 15 residues. For the CDR3, the DNA is TGTGCCAGCAGTTTAAGGGGCCGAACTTCCTACGAGCAGTACTTC. Translated, it gives CASSLRGRTSYEQYF.

The rearrangement uses TRBV6-5 and TRBJ2-2, with 7 bases that match TRBD1. V shed 5 bases and J 4 bases; nucleotides not matched to a gene: 7. Per germline, CDR1 MNHEY and CDR2 SVGAGI. The CDR3 totals 15 residues. CDR3: CASSAGTDITGELFF. The CDR3, as DNA: TGTGCCAGCAGTGCCGGGACAGATATCACCGGGGAGCTGTTTTTT.